These 5 T cell receptor beta chains share one sample of origin, sequenced in a study of lymphopenia after photon versus proton radiotherapy. TCRdb's table, derived via immunoSEQ multiplex PCR, lists solely in-frame clones and lacks some. The profile shows 30,000 to 35,000 clones, about 88% of them singletons. Sequenced material: peripheral blood, taken from a patient treated with proton-based radiotherapy. The receptors here all came from a woman in her seventies with pancreatic cancer. Some clones in this sample may be carry-over from other donors' samples.

The chain uses TRBV30 and TRBJ2-3; 7 bases align to TRBD2. Germline V gene sequence: CDR1 GTSNPN, CDR2 SVGIG (reference sequence). CDR3 length: 14 amino acids. V lost 0 bases to trimming and J lost 3 bases; unmatched junction nucleotides: 3. The CDR3 DNA follows: TGTGCCTGGAGTGTCAACGGGGGGACAGATACGCAGTATTTT. Translated, it gives CAWSVNGGTDTQYF.

The V gene is TRBV7-9, the J gene TRBJ2-4; either TRBD1 or TRBD2 may fit D (6 bases each). Trimming pared 0 bases from V and 4 bases from J, leaving 7 bases between. The CDR3 loop spans 14 amino acids. The germline V gene encodes CDR1 SEHNR and CDR2 FQNEAQ (reference sequence). CDR3: CASSLAGGKNIQYF. The CDR3 coding sequence is TGTGCCAGCAGCTTAGCAGGGGGGAAAAACATTCAGTACTTC.

The chain uses TRBV28 and TRBJ2-4; perhaps TRBD1 as D (5 bases). Germline assignment: CDR1 MDHEN and CDR2 SYDVKM. Trimming removed 3 bases at V and 0 bases at J, with 12 bases between. The CDR3 is made up of 16 amino acids. For the CDR3, the DNA is TGTGCCAGCAGTTTTCCCCCCCAGGGAGCCAAAAACATTCAGTACTTC. As protein: CASSFPPQGAKNIQYF.

The CDR3 sequence: CASSMRTGVNTEAFF. The CDR3 nucleotides are TGTGCCAGTAGTATGAGGACAGGGGTGAACACTGAAGCTTTCTTT. V gene TRBV19 combines with J gene TRBJ1-1; the match to TRBD1 covers 9 bases. The germline gives CDR1 LNHDA, CDR2 SQIVND (reference sequence). The V and J ends lost 3 bases and 0 bases, in that order; junction bases with no gene match: 2. The CDR3 runs 15 residues.

This clone was observed a few times. V usage is TRBV14 and J usage is TRBJ1-6; D gene uncertain. V was trimmed by 0 bases and J by 7 bases, leaving 4 bases between them. Looked up from germline, CDR1 is SGHDN and CDR2 is FVKESK. The CDR3 extends over 13 amino acids. The CDR3 DNA reads TGTGCCAGCAGCCAAGAAGGAAATTCACCCCTCCACTTT. This gives the protein CASSQEGNSPLHF.